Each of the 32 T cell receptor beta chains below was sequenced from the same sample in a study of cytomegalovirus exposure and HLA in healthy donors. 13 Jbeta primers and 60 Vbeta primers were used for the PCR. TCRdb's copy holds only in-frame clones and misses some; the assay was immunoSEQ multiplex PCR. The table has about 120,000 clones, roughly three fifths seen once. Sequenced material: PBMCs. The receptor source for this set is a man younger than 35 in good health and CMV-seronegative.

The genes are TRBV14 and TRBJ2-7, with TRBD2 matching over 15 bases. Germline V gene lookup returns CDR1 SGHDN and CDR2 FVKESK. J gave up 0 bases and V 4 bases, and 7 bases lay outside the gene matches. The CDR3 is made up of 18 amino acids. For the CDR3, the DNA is TGTGCCAGCAGCCGTCGGACTAGCGGGAGGGTCAGCTCCTACGAGCAGTACTTC. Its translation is CASSRRTSGRVSSYEQYF.

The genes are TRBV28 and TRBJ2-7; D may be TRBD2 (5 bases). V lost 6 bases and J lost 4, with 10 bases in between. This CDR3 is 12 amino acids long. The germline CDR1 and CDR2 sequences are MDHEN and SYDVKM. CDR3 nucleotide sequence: TGTGCCAGCAGCCCACTAGTGTACGAGCAGTACTTC. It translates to CASSPLVYEQYF.

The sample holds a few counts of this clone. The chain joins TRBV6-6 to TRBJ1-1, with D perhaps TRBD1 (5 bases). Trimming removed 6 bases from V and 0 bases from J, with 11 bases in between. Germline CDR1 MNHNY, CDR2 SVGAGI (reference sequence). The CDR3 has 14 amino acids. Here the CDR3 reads CASSRTPMNTEAFF. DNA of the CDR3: TGTGCCAGCAGCCGGACACCCATGAACACTGAAGCTTTCTTT.

The CDR3 sequence: CASSARDRPSSYEQYF. DNA of the CDR3: TGTGCCAGCAGCGCCCGGGACAGACCAAGCTCCTACGAGCAGTACTTC. The genes are TRBV7-9 and TRBJ2-7, with 7 bases that match TRBD1. Germline CDR1 is SEHNR and CDR2 is FQNEAQ (reference sequence). The CDR3 is 16 residues long. Trimming took 5 bases from V and 0 from J; bases not matched to a gene: 10.

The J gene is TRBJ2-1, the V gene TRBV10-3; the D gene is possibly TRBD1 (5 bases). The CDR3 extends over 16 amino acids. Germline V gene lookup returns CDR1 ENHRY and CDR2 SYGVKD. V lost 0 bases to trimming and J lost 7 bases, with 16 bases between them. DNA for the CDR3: TGTGCCATCAGTGAGTCAATTCTGGACACACGAAATGAGCAGTTCTTC. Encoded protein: CAISESILDTRNEQFF.

The CDR3 here is CASRLSQGIQGTEAFF. CDR3 nucleotide sequence: TGTGCCAGTAGACTCTCACAGGGTATTCAGGGCACTGAAGCTTTCTTT. The chain combines TRBV19 with TRBJ1-1; D is possibly TRBD1 (6 bases). Trimming pared 6 bases from V and 4 bases from J, leaving 21 bases between. CDR3 length equals 16 residues. CDR1 is LNHDA and CDR2 is SQIVND in the germline V gene (reference sequence).

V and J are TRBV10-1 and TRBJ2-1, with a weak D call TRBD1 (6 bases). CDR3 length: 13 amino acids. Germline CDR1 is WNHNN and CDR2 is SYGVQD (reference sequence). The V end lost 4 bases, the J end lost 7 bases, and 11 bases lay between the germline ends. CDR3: CASSAQGQNEQFF. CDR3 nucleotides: TGCGCCAGCAGTGCCCAGGGACAAAATGAGCAGTTCTTC.

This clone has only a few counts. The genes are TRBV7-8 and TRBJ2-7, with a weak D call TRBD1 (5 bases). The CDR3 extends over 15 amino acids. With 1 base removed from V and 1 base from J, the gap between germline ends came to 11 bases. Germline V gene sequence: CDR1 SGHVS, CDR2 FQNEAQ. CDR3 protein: CASSLGGQNSYEQYF. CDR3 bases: TGTGCCAGCAGCTTAGGGGGCCAGAATTCCTACGAGCAGTACTTC.

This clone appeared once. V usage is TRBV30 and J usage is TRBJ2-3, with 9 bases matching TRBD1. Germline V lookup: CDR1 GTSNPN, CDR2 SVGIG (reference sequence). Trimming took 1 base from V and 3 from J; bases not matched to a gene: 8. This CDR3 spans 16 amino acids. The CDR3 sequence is CAWSGRTGERTDTQYF. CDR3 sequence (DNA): TGTGCCTGGAGTGGAAGGACAGGGGAACGGACAGATACGCAGTATTTT.

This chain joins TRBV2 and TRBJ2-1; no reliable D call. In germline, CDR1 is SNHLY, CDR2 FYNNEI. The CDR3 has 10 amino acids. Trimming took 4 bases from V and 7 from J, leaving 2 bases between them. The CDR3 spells CASSANEQFF. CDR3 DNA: TGTGCCAGCAGTGCTAATGAGCAGTTCTTC.

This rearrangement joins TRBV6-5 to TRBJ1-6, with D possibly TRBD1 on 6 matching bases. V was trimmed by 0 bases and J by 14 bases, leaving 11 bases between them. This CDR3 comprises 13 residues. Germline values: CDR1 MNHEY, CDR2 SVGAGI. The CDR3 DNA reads TGTGCCAGCAGTTACTCGACCCAGGGGACCCTCCACTTT. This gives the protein CASSYSTQGTLHF.

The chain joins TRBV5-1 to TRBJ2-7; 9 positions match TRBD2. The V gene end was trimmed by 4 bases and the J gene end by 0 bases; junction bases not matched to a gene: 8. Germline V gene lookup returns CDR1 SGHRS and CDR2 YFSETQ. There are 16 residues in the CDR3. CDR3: CASSTEAGGISYEQYF. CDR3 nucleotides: TGCGCCAGCAGCACTGAAGCGGGAGGTATCTCCTACGAGCAGTACTTC. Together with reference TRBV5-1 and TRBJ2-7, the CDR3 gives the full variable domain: KAGVTQTPRYLIKTRGQQVTLSCSPISGHRSVSWYQQTPGQGLQFLFEYFSETQRNKGNFPGRFSGRQFSNSRSEMNVSTLELGDSALYLCASSTEAGGISYEQYFGPGTRLTVT.

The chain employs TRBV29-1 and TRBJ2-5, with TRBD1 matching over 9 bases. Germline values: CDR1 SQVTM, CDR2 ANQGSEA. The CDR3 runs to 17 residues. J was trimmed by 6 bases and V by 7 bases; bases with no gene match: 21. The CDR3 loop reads CSASDRGPSPRRQTQYF. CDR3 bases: TGCAGCGCCTCGGACAGGGGTCCCTCCCCTCGGAGACAGACCCAGTACTTC.

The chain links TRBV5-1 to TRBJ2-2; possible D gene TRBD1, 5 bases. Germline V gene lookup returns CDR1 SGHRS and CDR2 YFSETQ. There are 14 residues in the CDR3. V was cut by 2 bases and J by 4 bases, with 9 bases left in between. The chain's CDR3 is CASSFRQITGELFF. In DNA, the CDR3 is TGCGCCAGCAGCTTTAGACAGATCACCGGGGAGCTGTTTTTT.

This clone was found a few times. The CDR3 region is CASSPRGVLDTQYF. In DNA, the CDR3 is TGTGCCAGTAGTCCCAGGGGTGTTTTGGATACGCAGTATTTT. The rearrangement uses TRBV19 and TRBJ2-3; D is possibly TRBD1 (6 bases). This CDR3 is 14 amino acids long. The V and J ends lost 5 bases and 6 bases respectively, with 15 bases between them. Per the germline V gene, CDR1 is LNHDA and CDR2 is SQIVND (reference sequence). Full variable domain (rest looked up from reference TRBV19 and TRBJ2-3): DGGITQSPKYLFRKEGQNVTLSCEQNLNHDAMYWYRQDPGQGLRLIYYSQIVNDFQKGDIAEGYSVSREKKESFPLTVTSAQKNPTAFYLCASSPRGVLDTQYFGPGTRLTVL.

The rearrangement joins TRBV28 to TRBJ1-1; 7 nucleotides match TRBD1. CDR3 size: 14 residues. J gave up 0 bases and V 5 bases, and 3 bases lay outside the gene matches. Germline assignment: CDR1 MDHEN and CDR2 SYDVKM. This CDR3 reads CASSGDSMNTEAFF. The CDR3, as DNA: TGTGCCAGCAGTGGGGACAGCATGAACACTGAAGCTTTCTTT.

Written as DNA, the CDR3 is TGCGCCAGCAGCTTATCATTGACCAGGGATTCTGAAGCTTTCTTT. It codes for CASSLSLTRDSEAFF. The V and J genes are TRBV5-1 and TRBJ1-1, with a possible D match to TRBD1 (5 bases). V dropped 2 bases and J dropped 6 bases, with 17 bases sitting between them. Germline V lookup: CDR1 SGHRS, CDR2 YFSETQ. The CDR3 spans 15 residues. Together with reference TRBV5-1 and TRBJ1-1, the CDR3 gives the full variable domain: KAGVTQTPRYLIKTRGQQVTLSCSPISGHRSVSWYQQTPGQGLQFLFEYFSETQRNKGNFPGRFSGRQFSNSRSEMNVSTLELGDSALYLCASSLSLTRDSEAFFGQGTRLTVV.

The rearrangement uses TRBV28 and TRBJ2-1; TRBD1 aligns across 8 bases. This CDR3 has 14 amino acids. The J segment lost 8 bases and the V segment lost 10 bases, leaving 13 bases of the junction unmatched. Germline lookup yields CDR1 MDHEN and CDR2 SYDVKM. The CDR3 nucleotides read TGTGCCACCGTTATCGGACAGGGTGGGGATGAGCAGTTCTTC. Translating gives CATVIGQGGDEQFF.

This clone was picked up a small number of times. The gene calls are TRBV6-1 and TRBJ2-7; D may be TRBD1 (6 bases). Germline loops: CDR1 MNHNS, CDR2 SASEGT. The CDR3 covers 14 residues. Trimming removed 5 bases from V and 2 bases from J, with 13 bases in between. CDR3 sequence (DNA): TGTGCCAGCAGTCTGAGACAGGCTACCTACGAGCAGTACTTC. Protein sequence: CASSLRQATYEQYF.

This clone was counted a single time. The CDR3 loop reads CASSFHPLAGGPGNEQFF. The DNA of the CDR3 is TGTGCCAGCAGCTTTCATCCACTAGCGGGGGGGCCGGGCAATGAGCAGTTCTTC. The chain has TRBV5-4 and TRBJ2-1; TRBD2 matches at 13 bases. J lost 6 bases, V lost 2 bases, and 11 bases had no gene match. Germline V gives CDR1 SGHNT, CDR2 YYREEE (reference sequence). The CDR3 is 18 amino acids.

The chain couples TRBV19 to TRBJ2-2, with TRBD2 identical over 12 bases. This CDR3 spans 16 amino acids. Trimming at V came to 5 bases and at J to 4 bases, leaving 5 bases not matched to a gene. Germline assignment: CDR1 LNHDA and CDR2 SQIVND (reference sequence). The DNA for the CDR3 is TGTGCCAGTAGTGTACTAGCGGGGGGAGGCACCGGGGAGCTGTTTTTT. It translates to CASSVLAGGGTGELFF. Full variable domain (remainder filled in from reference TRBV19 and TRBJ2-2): DGGITQSPKYLFRKEGQNVTLSCEQNLNHDAMYWYRQDPGQGLRLIYYSQIVNDFQKGDIAEGYSVSREKKESFPLTVTSAQKNPTAFYLCASSVLAGGGTGELFFGEGSRLTVL.

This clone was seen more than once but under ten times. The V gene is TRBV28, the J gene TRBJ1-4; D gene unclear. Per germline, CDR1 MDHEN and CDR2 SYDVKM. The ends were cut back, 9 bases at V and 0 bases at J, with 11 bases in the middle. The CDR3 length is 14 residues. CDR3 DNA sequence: TGTGCCAGTTTTGCGGATGCAACTAATGAAAAACTGTTTTTT. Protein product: CASFADATNEKLFF.

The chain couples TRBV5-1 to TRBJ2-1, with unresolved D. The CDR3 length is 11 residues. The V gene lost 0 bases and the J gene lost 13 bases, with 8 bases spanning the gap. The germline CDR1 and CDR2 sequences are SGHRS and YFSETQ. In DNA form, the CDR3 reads TGCGCCAGCAGCTTGGCTAGTCTTCAGTTCTTC. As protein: CASSLASLQFF. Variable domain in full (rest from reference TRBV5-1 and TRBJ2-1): KAGVTQTPRYLIKTRGQQVTLSCSPISGHRSVSWYQQTPGQGLQFLFEYFSETQRNKGNFPGRFSGRQFSNSRSEMNVSTLELGDSALYLCASSLASLQFFGPGTRLTVL.

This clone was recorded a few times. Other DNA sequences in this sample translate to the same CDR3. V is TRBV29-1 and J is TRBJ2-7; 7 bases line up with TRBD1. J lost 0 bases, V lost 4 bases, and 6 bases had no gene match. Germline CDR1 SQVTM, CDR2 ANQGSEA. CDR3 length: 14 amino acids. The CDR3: CSVGRQGDSYEQYF. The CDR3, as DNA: TGCAGCGTTGGGAGGCAGGGGGACTCCTACGAGCAGTACTTC.

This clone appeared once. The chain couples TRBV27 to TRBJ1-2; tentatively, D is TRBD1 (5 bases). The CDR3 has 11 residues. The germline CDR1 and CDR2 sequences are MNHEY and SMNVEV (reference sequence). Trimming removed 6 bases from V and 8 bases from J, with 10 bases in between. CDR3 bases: TGTGCCAGCAGCCCAGGGTACGGCTACACCTTC. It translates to CASSPGYGYTF.

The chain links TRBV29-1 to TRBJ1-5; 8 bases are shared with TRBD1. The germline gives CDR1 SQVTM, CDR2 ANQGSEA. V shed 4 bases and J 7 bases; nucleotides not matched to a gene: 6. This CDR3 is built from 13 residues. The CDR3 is CSVAGGAGQPQHF. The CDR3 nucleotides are TGCAGCGTTGCAGGGGGCGCAGGGCAGCCCCAGCATTTT. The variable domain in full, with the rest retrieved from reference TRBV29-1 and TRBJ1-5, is SAVISQKPSRDICQRGTSLTIQCQVDSQVTMMFWYRQQPGQSLTLIATANQGSEATYESGFVIDKFPISRPNLTFSTLTVSNMSPEDSSIYLCSVAGGAGQPQHFGDGTRLSIL.

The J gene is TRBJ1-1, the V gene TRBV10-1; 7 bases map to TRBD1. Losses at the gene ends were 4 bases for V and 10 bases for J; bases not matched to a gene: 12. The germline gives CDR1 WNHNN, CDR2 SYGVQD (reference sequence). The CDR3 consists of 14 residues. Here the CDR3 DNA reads TGCGCCAGCAGTGGGGGGACAGCGGGTTTGGGAGCTTTCTTT. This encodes CASSGGTAGLGAFF.

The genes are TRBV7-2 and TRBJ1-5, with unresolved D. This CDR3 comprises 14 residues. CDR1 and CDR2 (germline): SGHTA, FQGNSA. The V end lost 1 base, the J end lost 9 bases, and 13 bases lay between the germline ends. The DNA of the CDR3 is TGTGCCAGCAGCTTAGGCGGGAGAGCCCGGCCCCAGCATTTT. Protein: CASSLGGRARPQHF.

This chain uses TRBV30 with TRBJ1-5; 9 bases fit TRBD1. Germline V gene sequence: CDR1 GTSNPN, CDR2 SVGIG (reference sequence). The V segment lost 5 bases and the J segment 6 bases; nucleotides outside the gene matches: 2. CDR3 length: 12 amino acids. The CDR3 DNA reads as TGTGCCTGGGGACAGGGGCTTCAGCCCCAGCATTTT. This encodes CAWGQGLQPQHF.

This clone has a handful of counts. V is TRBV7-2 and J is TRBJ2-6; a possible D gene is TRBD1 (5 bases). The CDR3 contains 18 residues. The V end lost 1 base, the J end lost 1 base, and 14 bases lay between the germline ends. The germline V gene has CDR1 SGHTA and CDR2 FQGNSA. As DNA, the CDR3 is TGTGCCAGCAGCTTAGGGGAAGGGGTAGTTTCTGGGGCCAACGTCCTGACTTTC. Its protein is CASSLGEGVVSGANVLTF.

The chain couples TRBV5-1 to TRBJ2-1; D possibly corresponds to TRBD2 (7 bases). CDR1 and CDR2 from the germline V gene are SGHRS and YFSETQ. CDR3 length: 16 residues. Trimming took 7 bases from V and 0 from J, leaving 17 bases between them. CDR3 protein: CASGGAAKGSYNEQFF. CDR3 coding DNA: TGCGCCAGCGGGGGGGCAGCGAAGGGCTCCTACAATGAGCAGTTCTTC.

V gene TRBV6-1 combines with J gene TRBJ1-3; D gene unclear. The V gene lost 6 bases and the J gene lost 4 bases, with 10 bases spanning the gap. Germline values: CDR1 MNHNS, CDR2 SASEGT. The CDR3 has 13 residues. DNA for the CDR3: TGTGCCAGCAGCGACGTCAGGGGAAACACCATATATTTT. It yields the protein CASSDVRGNTIYF.